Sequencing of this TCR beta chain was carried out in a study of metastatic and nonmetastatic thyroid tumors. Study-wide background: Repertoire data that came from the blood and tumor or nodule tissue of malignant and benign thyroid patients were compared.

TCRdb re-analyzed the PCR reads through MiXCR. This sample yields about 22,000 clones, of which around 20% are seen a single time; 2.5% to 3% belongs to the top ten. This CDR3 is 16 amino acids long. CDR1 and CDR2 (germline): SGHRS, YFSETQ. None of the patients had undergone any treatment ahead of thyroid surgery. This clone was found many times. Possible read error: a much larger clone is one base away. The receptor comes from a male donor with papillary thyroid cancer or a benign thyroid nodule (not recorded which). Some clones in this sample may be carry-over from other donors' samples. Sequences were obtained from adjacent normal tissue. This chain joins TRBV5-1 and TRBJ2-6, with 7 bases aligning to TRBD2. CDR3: CACSLRGGAGANVLTF. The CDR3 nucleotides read TGCGCCTGCAGCTTGCGGGGAGGGGCGGGGGCCAACGTCCTGACTTTC.